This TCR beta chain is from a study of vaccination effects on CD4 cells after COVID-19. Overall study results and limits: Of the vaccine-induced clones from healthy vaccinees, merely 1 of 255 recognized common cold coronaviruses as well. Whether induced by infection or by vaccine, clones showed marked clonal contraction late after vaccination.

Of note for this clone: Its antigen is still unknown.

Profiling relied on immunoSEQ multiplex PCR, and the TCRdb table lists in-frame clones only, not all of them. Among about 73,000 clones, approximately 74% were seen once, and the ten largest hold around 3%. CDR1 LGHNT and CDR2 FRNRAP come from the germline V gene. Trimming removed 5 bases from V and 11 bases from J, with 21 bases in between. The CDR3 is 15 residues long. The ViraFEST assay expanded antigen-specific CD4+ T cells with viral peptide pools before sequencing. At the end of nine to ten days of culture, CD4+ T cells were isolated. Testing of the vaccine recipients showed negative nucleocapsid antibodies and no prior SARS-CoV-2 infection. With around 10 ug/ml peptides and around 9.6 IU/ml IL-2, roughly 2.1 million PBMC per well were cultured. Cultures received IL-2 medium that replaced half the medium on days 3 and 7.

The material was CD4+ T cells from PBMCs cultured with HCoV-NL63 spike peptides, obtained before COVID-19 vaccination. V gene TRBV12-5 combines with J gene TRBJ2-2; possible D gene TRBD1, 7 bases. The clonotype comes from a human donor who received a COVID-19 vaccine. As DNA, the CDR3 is TGTGCTAGTGGTCCGGGCGGGGACAGCCGGTTAGAGCTGTTTTTT. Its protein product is CASGPGGDSRLELFF.